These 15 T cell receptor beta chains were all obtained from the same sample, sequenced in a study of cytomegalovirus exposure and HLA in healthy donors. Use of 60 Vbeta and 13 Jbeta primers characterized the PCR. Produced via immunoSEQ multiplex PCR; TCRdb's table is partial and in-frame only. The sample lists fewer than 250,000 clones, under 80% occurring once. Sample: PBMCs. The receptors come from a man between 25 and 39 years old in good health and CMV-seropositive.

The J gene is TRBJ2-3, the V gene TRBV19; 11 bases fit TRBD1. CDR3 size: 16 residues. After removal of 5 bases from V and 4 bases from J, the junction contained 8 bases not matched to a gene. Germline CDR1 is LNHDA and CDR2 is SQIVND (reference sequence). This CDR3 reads CASSRGQGDVADTQYF. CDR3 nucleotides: TGTGCCAGTAGTCGGGGACAGGGGGACGTCGCAGATACGCAGTATTTT.

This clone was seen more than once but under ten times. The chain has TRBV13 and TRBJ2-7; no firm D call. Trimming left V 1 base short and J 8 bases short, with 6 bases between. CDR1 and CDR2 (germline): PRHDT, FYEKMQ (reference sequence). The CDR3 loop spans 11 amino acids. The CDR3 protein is CASSLEQKQYF. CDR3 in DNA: TGTGCCAGCAGCTTAGAACAGAAGCAGTACTTC.

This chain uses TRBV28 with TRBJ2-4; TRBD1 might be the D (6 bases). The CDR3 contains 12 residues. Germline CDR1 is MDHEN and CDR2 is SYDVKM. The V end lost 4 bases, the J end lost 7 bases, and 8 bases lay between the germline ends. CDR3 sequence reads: CASSSGQNIQYF. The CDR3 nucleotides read TGTGCCAGCAGTTCCGGACAGAACATTCAGTACTTC.

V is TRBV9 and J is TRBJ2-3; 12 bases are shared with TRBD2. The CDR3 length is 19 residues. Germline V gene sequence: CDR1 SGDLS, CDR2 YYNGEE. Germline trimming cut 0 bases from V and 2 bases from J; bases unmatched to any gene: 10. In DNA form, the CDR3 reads TGTGCCAGCAGCGTAGCCCAAGTAGCTAGCGGGGGGGTCACAGATACGCAGTATTTT. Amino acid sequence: CASSVAQVASGGVTDTQYF.

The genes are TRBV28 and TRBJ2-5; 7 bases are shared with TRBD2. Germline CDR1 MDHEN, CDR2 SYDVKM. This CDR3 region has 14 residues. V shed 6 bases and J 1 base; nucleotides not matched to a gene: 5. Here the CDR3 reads CASRPGGPQETQYF. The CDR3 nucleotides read TGTGCCAGCAGACCGGGGGGTCCCCAAGAGACCCAGTACTTC.

CDR3 in amino acids: CASSPTGFTNEKLFF. CDR3 DNA sequence: TGCGCCAGCAGCCCAACAGGGTTTACTAATGAAAAACTGTTTTTT. The rearrangement links TRBV5-1 to TRBJ1-4; weak D call: TRBD1 (6 bases). Germline-derived CDR1 and CDR2 are SGHRS and YFSETQ. The CDR3 extends over 15 amino acids. V was pared by 4 bases and J by 2 bases, with 12 bases between.

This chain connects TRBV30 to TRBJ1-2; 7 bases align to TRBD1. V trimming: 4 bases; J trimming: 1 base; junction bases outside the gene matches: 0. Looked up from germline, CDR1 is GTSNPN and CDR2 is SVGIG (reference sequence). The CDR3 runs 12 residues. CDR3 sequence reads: CAWTGGNYGYTF. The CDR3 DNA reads TGTGCCTGGACAGGGGGTAACTATGGCTACACCTTC.

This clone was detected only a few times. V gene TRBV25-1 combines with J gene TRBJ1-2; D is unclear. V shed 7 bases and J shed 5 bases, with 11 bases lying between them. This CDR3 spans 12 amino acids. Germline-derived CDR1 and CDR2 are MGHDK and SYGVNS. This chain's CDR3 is CASTTPGYGYTF. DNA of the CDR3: TGTGCCAGCACTACACCGGGATATGGCTACACCTTC.

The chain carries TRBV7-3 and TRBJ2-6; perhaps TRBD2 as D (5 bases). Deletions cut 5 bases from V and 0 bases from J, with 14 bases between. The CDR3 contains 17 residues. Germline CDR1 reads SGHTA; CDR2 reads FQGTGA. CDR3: CASSPRAGYSGANVLTF. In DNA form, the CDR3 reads TGTGCCAGCAGCCCCCGGGCGGGTTACTCTGGGGCCAACGTCCTGACTTTC.

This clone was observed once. CDR3 protein: CAWSVLQGRVYF. CDR3 DNA sequence: TGTGCCTGGAGTGTACTCCAGGGCAGGGTGTACTTC. V gene TRBV30 combines with J gene TRBJ2-7; maybe TRBD1 (5 bases). The CDR3 is made up of 12 amino acids. The ends were cut back, 0 bases at V and 12 bases at J, with 15 bases in the middle. CDR1 is GTSNPN, CDR2 SVGIG, per germline (reference sequence).

CDR3 in amino acids: CASSLAQGNTEAFF. In DNA, the CDR3 is TGTGCCAGCAGCTTAGCCCAGGGGAACACTGAAGCTTTCTTT. The J gene is TRBJ1-1, the V gene TRBV7-8, with D perhaps TRBD1 (5 bases). The CDR3 totals 14 residues. Germline V gene lookup returns CDR1 SGHVS and CDR2 FQNEAQ. The V end was cut by 0 bases, the J end by 1 base, with 6 bases between.

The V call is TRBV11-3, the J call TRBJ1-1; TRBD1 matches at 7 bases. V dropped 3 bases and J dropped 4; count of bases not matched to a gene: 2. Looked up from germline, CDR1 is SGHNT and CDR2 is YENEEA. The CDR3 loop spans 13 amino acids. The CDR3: CASSFQGGTEAFF. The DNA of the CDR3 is TGTGCCAGCAGCTTTCAGGGGGGCACTGAAGCTTTCTTT.

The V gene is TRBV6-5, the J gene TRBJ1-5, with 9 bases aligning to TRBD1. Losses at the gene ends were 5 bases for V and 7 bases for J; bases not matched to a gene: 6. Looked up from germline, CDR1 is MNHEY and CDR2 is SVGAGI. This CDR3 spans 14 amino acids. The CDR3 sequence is CASSQPGQGQPQHF. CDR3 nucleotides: TGTGCCAGCAGTCAACCGGGACAGGGACAGCCCCAGCATTTT.

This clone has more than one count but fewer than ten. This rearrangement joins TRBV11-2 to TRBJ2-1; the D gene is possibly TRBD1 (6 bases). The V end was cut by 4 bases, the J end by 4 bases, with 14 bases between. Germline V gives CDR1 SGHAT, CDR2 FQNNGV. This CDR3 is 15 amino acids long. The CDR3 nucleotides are TGTGCCAGCAGCTCTAACAGGGTTTCGTACAATGAGCAGTTCTTC. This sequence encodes CASSSNRVSYNEQFF.

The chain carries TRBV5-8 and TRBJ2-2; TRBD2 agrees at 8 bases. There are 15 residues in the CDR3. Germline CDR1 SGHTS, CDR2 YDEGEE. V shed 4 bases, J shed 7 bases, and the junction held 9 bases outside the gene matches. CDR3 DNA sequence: TGTGCCAGCAGCGCACGGGGGGGTATGATCGGGGAGCTGTTTTTT. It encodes CASSARGGMIGELFF.